This T cell receptor (beta chain) was documented in a study of identical twins (TCRdb year 2016). Study-wide context: To test whether fetal clonotypes persist, the study used deep sequencing on TCR alpha and beta repertoires from monozygotic twins, unrelated adults of various ages, and cord blood. Replicate twin experiments were performed at different times using different library preparation protocols to rule out contamination.

Library preparation employed 5' RACE. The sequencer listed for this sample is Illumina HiSeq 2000. A universal primer binding site was introduced by template switching, and a unique molecular identifier was present in the final cDNA, enabling accurate counting of TCR cDNA molecules. Specific primers in the conserved constant-segment region were used to synthesize first-strand cDNA for TCR alpha and beta chains. Each cDNA library was double barcoded, with a SMART-Mk sample barcode plus Illumina barcodes, to control for contamination. TruSeq adapter sequences, together with Illumina sample barcodes, were added in two successive PCR steps. The TCR alpha and beta cDNA libraries were sequenced on the Illumina HiSeq platform using custom primers. The study's processing was this. Raw reads were processed with MiGEC to extract unique molecular identifiers, and MiXCR was used to determine CDR3 positions. For each individual, recombination models were inferred using an EM algorithm with the repgenHMM and IGoR tools. The tcR package in R was used for shared clonotype analysis, with sharing normalized by the product of cloneset sizes. Out-of-frame nonproductive sequences were analyzed to study raw recombination free of thymic and clonal selection effects. TCRdb reprocessing: public reads trimmed at Q25 with fastp, clones called with MiXCR, in-frame beta chains kept. Each record represents a unique CDR3 protein, reported with the most common genes and DNA among its rows. TCRdb assigned the V and J calls; the authors' analysis was not used. The sample has about 660,000 distinct CDR3 sequences on record, about 9.4% of them singletons. Approximately 0.94% of the sample is in the top ten clones.

Broader findings and caveats from the paper: Fewer insertions were carried by abundant cord blood beta clonotypes; a weaker similar trend was observed in young adult naive repertoires, while no such trend was observed in memory repertoires. Out-of-frame TCR alpha sharing in monozygotic twins was systematically underestimated by recombination models, whereas sharing between unrelated individuals was in agreement with the recombination models. Out-of-frame TCR alpha sequences shared between twins showed an excess of low generation-probability sequences compared with coincidental sharing between unrelated individuals. The excess sharing between twins in beta out-of-frame sequences was weaker because fewer shared sequences reduced the signal-to-noise ratio. Because the same donors could not be followed over many years, the conclusions depended on cross-sectional statistical analysis. Invariant T cells such as MAIT and iNKT could partly confound zero-insertion analyses, though diverse VJ usage argued against this for most clonotypes.

Counted from cysteine to phenylalanine, this CDR3 has 18 amino acids. The kept DNA is CDR3 alone, 54 bases in frame from the first base. Trimming removed 2 bases from V and 4 bases from J; the gene matches leave 9 bases unexplained. CDR1 and CDR2 were assigned from the germline V gene as MNHEY and SVGAGI. Note on this clonotype: Its antigen is unknown. The record has no base qualities; no much larger clone is one base away.

Every donor was a healthy Caucasian. The twin cohort consisted of three pairs of female monozygotic twins, all aged roughly 18 to 29 years. Peripheral blood mononuclear cells were the source from which RNA for the TCR libraries was isolated. A further study also used this sample, focusing on yellow fever vaccine responses in identical twins. The other study reports the following: According to the authors, the vaccine-induced T cell response in identical twins seemed to be partly convergent and partly specific to each individual. Focusing on identical twins, the study followed the T cell clones that responded to the vaccine, and did so with precision.

This chain joins TRBV6-5 to TRBJ2-2; 11 junctional bases match TRBD2. Sequenced input: PBMCs. This clonotype originated in a woman aged 18-29 years in good health. The CDR3 has the sequence CASSYQGGLAAATGELFF. The DNA reads as follows: TGTGCCAGCAGTTACCAGGGGGGACTAGCGGCAGCCACCGGGGAGCTGTTTTTT.